The clone carrying this TCR beta chain occurred a few times. Followed over time, Seattle patients had been enrolled while infection was active. The data were taken from a study of blood T cell repertoires in COVID-19. About the study: Material from acute and convalescent COVID-19 was sourced from the United States, Italy and Spain. PBMCs, B-cell-depleted T cells, or T cells provided the cDNA or gDNA that made up the material.

In the source study's methods: How many nucleated cells were present was estimated from reference gene primer amplification. Sequencing used immunoSEQ multiplex PCR; TCRdb keeps in-frame clones, though not all of them. That table is the source of V, J and clone size, and D and trimming were worked out from the DNA. The table lists approximately 270,000 clones, about 80% of them singletons. The ends lost 6 bases at V and 6 bases at J; junction bases unmatched: 8. The CDR3 is 14 amino acids. Germline CDR1 is MDHEN and CDR2 is SYDVKM. The receptor was isolated from a person aged 65 to 85 with COVID-19, enrolled during active disease. The sequenced sample consisted of peripheral blood. The rearrangement joins TRBV28 to TRBJ1-1, with 9 bases lining up with TRBD1. This chain's CDR3 is CASRAPRDRAEAFF. In nucleotides, the CDR3 is TGTGCCAGCAGGGCCCCCCGGGACAGGGCTGAAGCTTTCTTT.